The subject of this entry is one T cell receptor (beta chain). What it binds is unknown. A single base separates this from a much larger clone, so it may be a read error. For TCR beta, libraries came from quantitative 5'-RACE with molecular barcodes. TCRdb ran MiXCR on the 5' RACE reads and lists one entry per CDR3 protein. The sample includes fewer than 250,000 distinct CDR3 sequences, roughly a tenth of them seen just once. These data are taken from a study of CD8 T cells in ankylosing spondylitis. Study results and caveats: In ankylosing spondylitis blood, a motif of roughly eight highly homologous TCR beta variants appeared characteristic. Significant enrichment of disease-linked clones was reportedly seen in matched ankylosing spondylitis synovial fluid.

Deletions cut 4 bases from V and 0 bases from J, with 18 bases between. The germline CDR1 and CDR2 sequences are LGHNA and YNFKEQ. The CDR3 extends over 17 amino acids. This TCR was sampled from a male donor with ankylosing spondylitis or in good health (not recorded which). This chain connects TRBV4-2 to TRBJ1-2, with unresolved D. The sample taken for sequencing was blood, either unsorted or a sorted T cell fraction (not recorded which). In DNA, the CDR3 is TGTGCCAGCAGCCTAGGCCCGTGGGGATTTCCTAACTATGGCTACACCTTC. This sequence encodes CASSLGPWGFPNYGYTF.